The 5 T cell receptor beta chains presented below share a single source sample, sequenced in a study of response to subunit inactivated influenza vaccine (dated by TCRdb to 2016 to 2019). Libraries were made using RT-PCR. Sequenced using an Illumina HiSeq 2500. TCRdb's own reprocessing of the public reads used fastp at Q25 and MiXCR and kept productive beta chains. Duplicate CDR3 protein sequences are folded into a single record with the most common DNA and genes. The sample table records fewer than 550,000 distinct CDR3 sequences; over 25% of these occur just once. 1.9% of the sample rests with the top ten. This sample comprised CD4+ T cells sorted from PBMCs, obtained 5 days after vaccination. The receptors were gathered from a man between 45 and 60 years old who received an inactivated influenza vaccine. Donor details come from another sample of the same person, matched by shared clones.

CDR3 region: CSAAGDNEQFF. DNA of the CDR3: TGCAGTGCTGCGGGAGACAATGAGCAGTTCTTC. V and J are TRBV20-1 and TRBJ2-1, with 7 bases fitting TRBD2. Trimming at V came to 5 bases and at J to 5 bases, leaving 0 bases not matched to a gene. CDR3 length: 11 residues. Germline lookup yields CDR1 DFQATT and CDR2 SNEGSKA (reference sequence).

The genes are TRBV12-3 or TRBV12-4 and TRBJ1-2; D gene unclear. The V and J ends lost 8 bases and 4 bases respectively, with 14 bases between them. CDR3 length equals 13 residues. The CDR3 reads CASSVLGSYGYTF. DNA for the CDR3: TGTGCCAGCTCGGTTTTGGGGAGCTATGGCTACACCTTC.

The CDR3 coding sequence is TGTGCCAGCAGCCAAGATAAGGGGAGCATGAACACTGAAGCTTTCTTT. Its translation: CASSQDKGSMNTEAFF. The genes are TRBV14 and TRBJ1-1; maybe TRBD1 (5 bases). V was trimmed by 0 bases and J by 0 bases, leaving 11 bases between them. The CDR3 has 16 residues. Germline V gene sequence: CDR1 SGHDN, CDR2 FVKESK.

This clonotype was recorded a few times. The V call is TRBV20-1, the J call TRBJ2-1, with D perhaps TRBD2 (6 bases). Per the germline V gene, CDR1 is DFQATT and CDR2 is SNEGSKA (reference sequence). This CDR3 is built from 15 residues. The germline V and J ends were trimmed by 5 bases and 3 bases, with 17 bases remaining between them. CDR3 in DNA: TGCAGTGCTGCTGCCGGGACTCAACACTACAATGAGCAGTTCTTC. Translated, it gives CSAAAGTQHYNEQFF.

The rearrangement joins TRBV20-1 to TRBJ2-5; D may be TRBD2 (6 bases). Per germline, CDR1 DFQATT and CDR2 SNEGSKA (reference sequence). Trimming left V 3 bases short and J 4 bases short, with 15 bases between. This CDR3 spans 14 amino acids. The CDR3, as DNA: TGCAGTGCTAGGCGGCGGGATCTTGGAGAGACCCAGTACTTC. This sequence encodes CSARRRDLGETQYF.